This TCR beta chain derives from a study of blood T cell repertoires in COVID-19. Study details: PBMCs, B-cell-depleted T cells, or T cells were the source of the cDNA or gDNA that made up the material.

The authors' processing: Amplifying reference gene primers gave estimates of nucleated cell counts. Some clones are missing from TCRdb's copy, which holds only in-frame ones; the method was immunoSEQ multiplex PCR. The DNA was the basis for D and trimming; V, J and clone size are from that table. Of around 140,000 clones in the sample, 87% were seen once. This clone appeared a single time. Researchers sorted participants into cohorts using their self-reported clinical history. Before being deemed recovered, Cohort 3 donors had two negative PCRs, clearance, or symptom resolution. This CDR3 spans 18 amino acids. Germline V gene lookup returns CDR1 KGHDR and CDR2 SFDVKD. V dropped 2 bases and J dropped 7; count of bases not matched to a gene: 14.

Sequenced: PBMCs or T cells enriched from blood (not recorded which). The sequence was obtained from a man in his 60s who had recovered from COVID-19. This chain links TRBV24-1 with TRBJ2-7, with 12 bases that match TRBD1. In DNA form, the CDR3 reads TGTGCCACCAGTGATTCTGGGACTGGGACAGGGGGCCTTGGGGAGCAGTACTTC. Amino acid sequence: CATSDSGTGTGGLGEQYF.